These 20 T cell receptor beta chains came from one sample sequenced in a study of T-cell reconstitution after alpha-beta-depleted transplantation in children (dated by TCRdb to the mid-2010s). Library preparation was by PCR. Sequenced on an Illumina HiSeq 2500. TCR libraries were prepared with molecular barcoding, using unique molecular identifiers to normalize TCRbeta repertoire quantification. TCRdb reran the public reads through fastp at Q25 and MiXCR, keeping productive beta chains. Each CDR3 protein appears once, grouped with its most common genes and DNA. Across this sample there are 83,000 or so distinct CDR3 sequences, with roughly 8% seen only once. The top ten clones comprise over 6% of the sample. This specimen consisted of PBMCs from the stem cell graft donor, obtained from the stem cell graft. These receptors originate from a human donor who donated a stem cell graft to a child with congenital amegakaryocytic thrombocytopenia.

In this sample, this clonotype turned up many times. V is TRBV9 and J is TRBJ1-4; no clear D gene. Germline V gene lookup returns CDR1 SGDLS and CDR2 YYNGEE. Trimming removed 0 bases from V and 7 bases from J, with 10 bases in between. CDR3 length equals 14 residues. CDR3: CASSVGVEAEKLFF. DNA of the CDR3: TGTGCCAGCAGCGTAGGGGTAGAGGCTGAAAAACTGTTTTTT.

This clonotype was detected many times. In nucleotides, the CDR3 is TGTGCCAGCAGTCCTCCGGACAGCGCAAGCGCCGGGGAGCTGTTTTTT. Translated: CASSPPDSASAGELFF. The gene calls are TRBV27 and TRBJ2-2; D is perhaps TRBD1 (6 bases). Germline V lookup: CDR1 MNHEY, CDR2 SMNVEV (reference sequence). Deletions cut 5 bases from V and 6 bases from J, with 19 bases between. This CDR3 comprises 16 residues.

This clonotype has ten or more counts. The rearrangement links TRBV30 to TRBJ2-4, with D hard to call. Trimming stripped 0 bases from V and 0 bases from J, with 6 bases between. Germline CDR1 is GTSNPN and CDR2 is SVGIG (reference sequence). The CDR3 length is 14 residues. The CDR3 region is CAWSVGLAKNIQYF. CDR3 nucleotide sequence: TGTGCCTGGAGTGTTGGTTTAGCCAAAAACATTCAGTACTTC.

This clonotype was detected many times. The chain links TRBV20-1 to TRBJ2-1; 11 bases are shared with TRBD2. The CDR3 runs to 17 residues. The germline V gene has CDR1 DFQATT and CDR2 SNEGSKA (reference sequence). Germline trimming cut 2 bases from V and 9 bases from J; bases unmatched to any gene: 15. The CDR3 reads CSARPLTSGAWGTEQFF. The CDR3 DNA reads TGCAGTGCTAGACCCCTGACTAGCGGGGCGTGGGGGACTGAGCAGTTCTTC.

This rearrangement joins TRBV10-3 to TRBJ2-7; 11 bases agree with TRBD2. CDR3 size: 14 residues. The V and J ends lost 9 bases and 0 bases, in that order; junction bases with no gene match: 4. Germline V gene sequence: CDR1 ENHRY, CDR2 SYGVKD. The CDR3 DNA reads TGTGCCATTAGTAGCGGGAGGGCCTCCTACGAGCAGTACTTC. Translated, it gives CAISSGRASYEQYF.

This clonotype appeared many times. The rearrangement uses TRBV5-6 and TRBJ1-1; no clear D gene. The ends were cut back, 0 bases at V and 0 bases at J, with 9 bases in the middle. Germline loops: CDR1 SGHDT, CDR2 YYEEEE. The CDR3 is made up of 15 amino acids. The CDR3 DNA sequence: TGTGCCAGCAGCTTGGTGCGTCGTTTGAACACTGAAGCTTTCTTT. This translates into CASSLVRRLNTEAFF.

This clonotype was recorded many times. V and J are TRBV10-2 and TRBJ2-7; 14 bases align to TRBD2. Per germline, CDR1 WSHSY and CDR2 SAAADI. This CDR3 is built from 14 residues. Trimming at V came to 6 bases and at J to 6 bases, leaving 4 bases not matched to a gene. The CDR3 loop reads CASRGLAGDGEQYF. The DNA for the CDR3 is TGCGCCAGCAGGGGACTAGCGGGAGATGGCGAGCAGTACTTC.

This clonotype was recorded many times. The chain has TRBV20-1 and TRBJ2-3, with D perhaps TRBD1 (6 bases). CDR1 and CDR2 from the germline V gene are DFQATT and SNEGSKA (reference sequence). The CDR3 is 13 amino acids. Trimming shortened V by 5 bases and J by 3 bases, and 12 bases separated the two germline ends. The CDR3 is CSAVAGQTDTQYF. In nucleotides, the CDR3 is TGCAGTGCTGTTGCCGGACAGACAGATACGCAGTATTTT.

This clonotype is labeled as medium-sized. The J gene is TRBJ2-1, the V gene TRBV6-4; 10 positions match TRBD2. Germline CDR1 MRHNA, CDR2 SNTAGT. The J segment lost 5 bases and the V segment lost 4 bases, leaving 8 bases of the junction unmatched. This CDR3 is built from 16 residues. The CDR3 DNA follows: TGTGCCAGCAGTGGATCTAGCGGGGGTGGACACAATGAGCAGTTCTTC. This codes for CASSGSSGGGHNEQFF.

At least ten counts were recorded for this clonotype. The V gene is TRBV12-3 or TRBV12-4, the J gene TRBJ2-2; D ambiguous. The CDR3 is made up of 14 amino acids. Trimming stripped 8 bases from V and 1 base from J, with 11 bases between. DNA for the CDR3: TGTGCCAGCCAAGGCAGGCTGAACACCGGGGAGCTGTTTTTT. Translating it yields CASQGRLNTGELFF.

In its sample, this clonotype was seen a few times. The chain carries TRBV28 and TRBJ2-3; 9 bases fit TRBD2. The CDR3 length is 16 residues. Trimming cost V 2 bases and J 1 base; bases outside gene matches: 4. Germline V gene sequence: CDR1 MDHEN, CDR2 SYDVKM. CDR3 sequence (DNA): TGTGCCAGCAGTTTAGCCTTAGCGGGAGGCACAGATACGCAGTATTTT. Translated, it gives CASSLALAGGTDTQYF.

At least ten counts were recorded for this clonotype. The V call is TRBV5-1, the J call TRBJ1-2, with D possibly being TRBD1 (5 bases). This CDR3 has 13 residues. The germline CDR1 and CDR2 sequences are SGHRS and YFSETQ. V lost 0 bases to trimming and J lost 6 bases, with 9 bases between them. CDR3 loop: CASSLDRINGYTF. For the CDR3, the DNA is TGCGCCAGCAGCTTGGACAGGATCAATGGCTACACCTTC. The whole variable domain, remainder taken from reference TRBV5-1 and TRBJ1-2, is KAGVTQTPRYLIKTRGQQVTLSCSPISGHRSVSWYQQTPGQGLQFLFEYFSETQRNKGNFPGRFSGRQFSNSRSEMNVSTLELGDSALYLCASSLDRINGYTFGSGTRLTVV.

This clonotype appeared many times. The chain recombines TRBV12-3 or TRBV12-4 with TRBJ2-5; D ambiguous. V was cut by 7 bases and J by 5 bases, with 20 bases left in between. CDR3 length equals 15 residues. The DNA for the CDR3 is TGTGCCAGCATCCCTGGGTTTCTCGGAAGTGAGACCCAGTACTTC. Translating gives CASIPGFLGSETQYF.

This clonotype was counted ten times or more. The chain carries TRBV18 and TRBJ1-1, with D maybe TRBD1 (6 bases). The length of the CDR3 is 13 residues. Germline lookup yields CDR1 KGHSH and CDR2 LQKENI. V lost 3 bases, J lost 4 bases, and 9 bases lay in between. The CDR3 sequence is CASSPIGGTEAFF. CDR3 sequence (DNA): TGTGCCAGCTCACCTATAGGGGGCACTGAAGCTTTCTTT.

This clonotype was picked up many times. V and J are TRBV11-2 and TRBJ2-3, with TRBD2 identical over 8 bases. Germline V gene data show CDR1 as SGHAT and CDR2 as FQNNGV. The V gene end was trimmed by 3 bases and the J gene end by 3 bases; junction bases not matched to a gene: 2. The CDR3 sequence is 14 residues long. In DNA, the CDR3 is TGTGCCAGCAGCTTGGGGACTAGAACAGATACGCAGTATTTT. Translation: CASSLGTRTDTQYF.

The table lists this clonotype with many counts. CDR3 bases: TGCGCCAGCAGCCACCCCAGGGGGGGCGGATACAATGAGCAGTTCTTC. This codes for CASSHPRGGGYNEQFF. The chain links TRBV5-1 to TRBJ2-1; D is perhaps TRBD1 or TRBD2 (7 bases each). The CDR3 length is 16 residues. Germline-derived CDR1 and CDR2 are SGHRS and YFSETQ. With 4 bases removed from V and 4 bases from J, the gap between germline ends came to 18 bases.

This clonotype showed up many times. The CDR3 DNA follows: TGCAGTGCTAGACTTCCCGGGACTAGCGGCGCAGTGGAGAAGTTAGGGCAGTACTTC. Translating it yields CSARLPGTSGAVEKLGQYF. The chain couples TRBV20-1 to TRBJ2-7, with TRBD2 identical over 11 bases. V was pared by 2 bases and J by 9 bases, with 24 bases of the junction left unmatched. The CDR3 is 19 residues long. Germline V CDR1 and CDR2: DFQATT, SNEGSKA (reference sequence).

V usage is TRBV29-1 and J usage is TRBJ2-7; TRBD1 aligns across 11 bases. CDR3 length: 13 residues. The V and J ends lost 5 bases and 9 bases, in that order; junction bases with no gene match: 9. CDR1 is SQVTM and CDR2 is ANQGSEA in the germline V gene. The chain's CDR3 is CSVRSRDRGWQYF. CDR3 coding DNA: TGCAGCGTTCGGTCCCGGGACAGGGGGTGGCAGTACTTC.

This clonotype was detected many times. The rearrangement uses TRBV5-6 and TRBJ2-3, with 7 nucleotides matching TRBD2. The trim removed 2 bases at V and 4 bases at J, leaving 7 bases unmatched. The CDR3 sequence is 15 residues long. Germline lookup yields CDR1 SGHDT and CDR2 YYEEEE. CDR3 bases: TGTGCCAGCAGCTTTTCTAGCGGTGTGGCAGATACGCAGTATTTT. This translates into CASSFSSGVADTQYF.

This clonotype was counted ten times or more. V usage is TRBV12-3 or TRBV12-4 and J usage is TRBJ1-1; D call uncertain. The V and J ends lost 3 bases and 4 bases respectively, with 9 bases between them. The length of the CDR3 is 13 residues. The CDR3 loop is CASSLGGITEAFF. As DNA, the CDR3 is TGTGCCAGCAGTTTGGGAGGGATCACTGAAGCTTTCTTT.